The 29 T cell receptor beta chains below all came from one sample that was sequenced in a study of OX40 agonist ivuxolimab in advanced cancers. Measured with immunoSEQ multiplex PCR; TCRdb has only the in-frame clones, and not every one. The data contain roughly 61,000 clones, roughly 84% of them singletons. Source: CD4+ or CD8+ T cells sorted from blood, taken in a trial of the OX40 agonist ivuxolimab. All receptors come from an adult with an advanced solid tumor such as melanoma, head and neck, liver or kidney cancer.

The chain carries TRBV28 and TRBJ2-7; the match to TRBD2 covers 14 bases. Germline V lookup: CDR1 MDHEN, CDR2 SYDVKM. V dropped 6 bases and J dropped 1; count of bases not matched to a gene: 5. The CDR3 is 16 amino acids. The CDR3 bases are TGTGCCAGCAGCTTTAGGACTAGCGGGAGGTCCTACGAGCAGTACTTC. As protein: CASSFRTSGRSYEQYF.

The rearrangement joins TRBV5-1 to TRBJ2-1, with 10 bases fitting TRBD2. This CDR3 has 14 residues. V was clipped by 4 bases and J by 10 bases; unmatched bases: 8. CDR1 SGHRS and CDR2 YFSETQ come from the germline V gene. CDR3: CASSGTSGMSEQFF. The CDR3 DNA sequence: TGCGCCAGCAGCGGAACTAGCGGGATGAGCGAGCAGTTCTTC.

The chain couples TRBV2 to TRBJ2-3; possibly TRBD1 for D (5 bases). Germline CDR1 SNHLY, CDR2 FYNNEI. The CDR3 length is 12 residues. V lost 3 bases and J 7 bases, leaving 8 bases between the germline ends. The CDR3 region is CASSDDSHTQYF. The CDR3 coding sequence is TGTGCCAGCAGTGATGACAGCCATACGCAGTATTTT.

The chain couples TRBV7-8 to TRBJ2-3, with TRBD2 as a possible D gene (6 bases). V lost 5 bases to trimming and J lost 1 base, with 10 bases between them. Germline loops: CDR1 SGHVS, CDR2 FQNEAQ. CDR3 length: 14 residues. For the CDR3, the DNA is TGTGCCAGCAGCCCCTCTAGCGGCACAGATACGCAGTATTTT. It specifies CASSPSSGTDTQYF.

This clone ranks as medium-sized. V is TRBV11-2 and J is TRBJ1-2; 7 bases match TRBD1. Germline CDR1 and CDR2: SGHAT and FQNNGV. The length of the CDR3 is 14 residues. V lost 5 bases to trimming and J lost 8 bases; unmatched junction nucleotides: 11. The CDR3 protein is CASSPRGGRSGYTF. CDR3 nucleotide sequence: TGTGCCAGCAGCCCCAGGGGGGGGCGATCCGGCTACACCTTC. The whole variable domain, filled in from reference TRBV11-2 and TRBJ1-2, reads EAGVAQSPRYKIIEKRQSVAFWCNPISGHATLYWYQQILGQGPKLLIQFQNNGVVDDSQLPKDRFSAERLKGVDSTLKIQPAKLEDSAVYLCASSPRGGRSGYTFGSGTRLTVV.

V gene TRBV11-2 combines with J gene TRBJ2-1; 9 positions match TRBD2. Germline V CDR1 and CDR2: SGHAT, FQNNGV. V trimming: 5 bases; J trimming: 4 bases; junction bases outside the gene matches: 6. The CDR3 covers 15 residues. CDR3: CASSGRLAVYNEQFF. The CDR3 nucleotides read TGTGCCAGCAGCGGCCGACTAGCGGTTTACAATGAGCAGTTCTTC.

The chain is built from TRBV4-1 and TRBJ2-6, with 8 bases aligning to TRBD1. With V trimmed by 2 bases and J by 0 bases, 9 bases remained unmatched. The CDR3 contains 19 residues. CDR1 and CDR2 from the germline V gene are MGHRA and YSYEKL. CDR3 nucleotide sequence: TGCGCCAGCAGCCAACCACGGGGACAGGAATCCTCTGGGGCCAACGTCCTGACTTTC. It codes for CASSQPRGQESSGANVLTF.

The chain links TRBV7-6 to TRBJ2-1; 10 bases are shared with TRBD2. The germline V gene encodes CDR1 SGHVS and CDR2 FNYEAQ. The CDR3 consists of 17 residues. With 1 base clipped from V and 1 base from J, the junction kept 4 bases outside the gene matches. The CDR3: CASSLVLAGDSYNEQFF. CDR3 nucleotides: TGTGCCAGCAGCTTAGTTCTAGCGGGAGATTCCTACAATGAGCAGTTCTTC.

V and J are TRBV21-1 and TRBJ1-2. TRBV21-1 is classified as a pseudogene. The CDR3 extends over 17 amino acids. The CDR3 region is CASSSGPHAVFYYGYTF. DNA for the CDR3: TGTGCCAGCAGCTCCGGGCCTCACGCGGTGTTTTACTATGGCTACACCTTC.

J is TRBJ2-1 and V is TRBV10-3, with a weak D call TRBD2 (5 bases). This CDR3 comprises 14 residues. Trimming removed 7 bases from V and 0 bases from J, with 10 bases in between. CDR1 is ENHRY and CDR2 is SYGVKD in the germline V gene. The CDR3 nucleotides are TGTGCCATCATTAGAGGGTTCTCCTACAATGAGCAGTTCTTC. Protein product: CAIIRGFSYNEQFF.

The chain couples TRBV19 to TRBJ2-5, with a possible D match to TRBD2 (5 bases). The V end was cut by 3 bases, the J end by 11 bases, with 16 bases between. This CDR3 has 13 residues. CDR1 is LNHDA and CDR2 is SQIVND in the germline V gene (reference sequence). The CDR3 coding sequence is TGTGCCAGTAGTATCGTTTGGGGAGAGGAGCAGTACTTC. It specifies CASSIVWGEEQYF.

This chain links TRBV2 with TRBJ2-5; D possibly corresponds to TRBD1 (5 bases). This CDR3 comprises 15 residues. The ends were cut back, 7 bases at V and 1 base at J, with 16 bases in the middle. Germline lookup yields CDR1 SNHLY and CDR2 FYNNEI. The CDR3 protein is CASTMGRTIQETQYF. The CDR3 DNA sequence: TGTGCCAGCACTATGGGCCGGACAATCCAAGAGACCCAGTACTTC. Supplemented by reference TRBV2 and TRBJ2-5, the full variable domain reads EPEVTQTPSHQVTQMGQEVILRCVPISNHLYFYWYRQILGQKVEFLVSFYNNEISEKSEIFDDQFSVERPDGSNFTLKIRSTKLEDSAMYFCASTMGRTIQETQYFGPGTRLLVL.

The J gene is TRBJ2-7, the V gene TRBV28, with D possibly being TRBD1 (6 bases). Trimming stripped 6 bases from V and 7 bases from J, with 13 bases between. The length of the CDR3 is 12 residues. The germline V gene has CDR1 MDHEN and CDR2 SYDVKM. CDR3 residues: CASRPPGEEQYF. CDR3 coding DNA: TGTGCCAGCAGACCCCCAGGGGAGGAGCAGTACTTC. The full variable domain, completed using reference TRBV28 and TRBJ2-7, is DVKVTQSSRYLVKRTGEKVFLECVQDMDHENMFWYRQDPGLGLRLIYFSYDVKMKEKGDIPEGYSVSREKKERFSLILESASTNQTSMYLCASRPPGEEQYFGPGTRLTVT.

The rearrangement joins TRBV28 to TRBJ1-2; weak D call: TRBD1 (5 bases). The CDR3 runs 14 residues. The germline CDR1 and CDR2 sequences are MDHEN and SYDVKM. V was trimmed by 5 bases and J by 4 bases, leaving 14 bases between them. For the CDR3, the DNA is TGTGCCAGCAGTACGGGACGGCCTTTCTATGGCTACACCTTC. It specifies CASSTGRPFYGYTF.

This clone has more than one count but fewer than ten. V usage is TRBV7-3 and J usage is TRBJ2-5, with 8 bases matching TRBD1. The germline gives CDR1 SGHTA, CDR2 FQGTGA. Unmatched junction bases numbered 8, after V lost 4 bases and J lost 4 bases. The CDR3 totals 15 residues. CDR3 in DNA: TGTGCCAGCAGCTCGTCAGGGGGCTTGGGAGAGACCCAGTACTTC. Its translation is CASSSSGGLGETQYF.

This clone has more than one count but fewer than ten. The CDR3 loop reads CASRGGVNQPQHF. The CDR3 DNA is TGTGCCAGCAGGGGGGGGGTTAATCAGCCCCAGCATTTT. V and J are TRBV2 and TRBJ1-5, with a weak D call TRBD1 (5 bases). In germline, CDR1 is SNHLY, CDR2 FYNNEI. Deletions cut 6 bases from V and 4 bases from J, with 10 bases between. This CDR3 region has 13 residues.

The chain links TRBV18 to TRBJ2-7, with 7 nucleotides matching TRBD1. V lost 2 bases, J lost 4 bases, and 8 bases stayed unmatched. The CDR3 contains 15 residues. Per germline, CDR1 KGHSH and CDR2 LQKENI. CDR3 amino acids: CASSPRGPDRYEQYF. The CDR3 DNA sequence: TGTGCCAGCTCACCAAGGGGGCCCGATCGGTACGAGCAGTACTTC.

This chain uses TRBV5-1 with TRBJ2-1; 13 bases align to TRBD2. CDR1 and CDR2 from the germline V gene are SGHRS and YFSETQ. The CDR3 is 17 residues long. V lost 1 base and J lost 8; bases outside the gene matches: 9. The chain's CDR3 is CASSLLGLAGVSDEQFF. The CDR3, as DNA: TGCGCCAGCAGCTTGTTAGGACTAGCGGGAGTAAGTGATGAGCAGTTCTTC.

The chain employs TRBV2 and TRBJ1-2; possibly TRBD1 for D (5 bases). Germline CDR1 and CDR2: SNHLY and FYNNEI. V lost 0 bases to trimming and J lost 1 base, with 9 bases between them. The CDR3 consists of 15 residues. The CDR3 protein is CASSEARGSNYGYTF. CDR3 DNA sequence: TGTGCCAGCAGTGAAGCGCGGGGGAGTAACTATGGCTACACCTTC.

On this clone: The junction departs from the called germline gene at one end, perhaps through a read error. The chain combines TRBV10-1 with TRBJ2-7; no reliable D call. The V gene's germline CDR1 is WNHNN and CDR2 SYGVQD (reference sequence). The length of the CDR3 is 14 residues. CDR3 bases: TGCGCCAGCAGTGTTGGCGCCTTCTCCGACGAGCAGTACTTC. This codes for CASSVGAFSDEQYF.

CDR3 coding DNA: TGCGCCAGCAGCCAATTTCGGCCAGGGCCCTCTGGAAACACCATATATTTT. Translating it yields CASSQFRPGPSGNTIYF. V is TRBV4-1 and J is TRBJ1-3; D might be TRBD1 (5 bases). Germline V gives CDR1 MGHRA, CDR2 YSYEKL. V was cut by 2 bases and J by 0 bases, with 14 bases left in between. The CDR3 runs 17 residues.

The chain uses TRBV29-1 and TRBJ1-1; TRBD1 is a possible D gene (5 bases). Trimming cost V 5 bases and J 5 bases, with 15 bases left between them. Germline-derived CDR1 and CDR2 are SQVTM and ANQGSEA. The CDR3 spans 13 residues. The CDR3 DNA is TGCAGCGTTCGGGACTCCCGGGGAACTGAAGCTTTCTTT. It is translated as CSVRDSRGTEAFF. Drawing the rest from reference TRBV29-1 and TRBJ1-1, the complete variable domain is SAVISQKPSRDICQRGTSLTIQCQVDSQVTMMFWYRQQPGQSLTLIATANQGSEATYESGFVIDKFPISRPNLTFSTLTVSNMSPEDSSIYLCSVRDSRGTEAFFGQGTRLTVV.

This chain connects TRBV12-2 to TRBJ2-7; the table's D call, TRBD2, has no DNA check behind it. TRBV12-2 is designated a pseudogene. The CDR3 runs 16 residues. The CDR3 is CASRLAQASGPYEQYF. The CDR3 DNA follows: TGTGCAAGTCGCTTAGCGCAGGCTAGCGGGCCCTACGAGCAGTACTTC.

The sample holds a few counts of this clone. V usage is TRBV4-2 and J usage is TRBJ1-1; D is undetermined. The germline V and J ends were trimmed by 0 bases and 1 base, with 6 bases remaining between them. Germline-derived CDR1 and CDR2 are LGHNA and YNFKEQ. The CDR3 has 14 residues. The CDR3 sequence: CASSQEQRNTEAFF. CDR3 coding DNA: TGTGCCAGCAGCCAAGAACAGAGGAACACTGAAGCTTTCTTT.

This clone was seen once. The V gene is TRBV18, the J gene TRBJ2-3; 11 bases match TRBD2. There are 15 residues in the CDR3. Germline V CDR1 and CDR2: KGHSH, LQKENI. J was trimmed by 2 bases and V by 6 bases; bases with no gene match: 4. The CDR3 region has the DNA TGTGCCAGCTCTATAGCGGGAGGGCCCACAGATACGCAGTATTTT. It translates to CASSIAGGPTDTQYF. Together with reference TRBV18 and TRBJ2-3, the CDR3 gives the full variable domain: NAGVMQNPRHLVRRRGQEARLRCSPMKGHSHVYWYRQLPEEGLKFMVYLQKENIIDESGMPKERFSAEFPKEGPSILRIQQVVRGDSAAYFCASSIAGGPTDTQYFGPGTRLTVL.

This chain uses TRBV5-1 with TRBJ2-3; 9 nucleotides agree with TRBD2. V gave up 4 bases and J gave up 1 base; unmatched junction bases: 10. CDR3 size: 17 residues. CDR1 and CDR2 (germline): SGHRS, YFSETQ. This CDR3 reads CASSNGISGSGTDTQYF. The CDR3 DNA reads as TGCGCCAGCAGCAATGGAATTAGCGGGAGTGGCACAGATACGCAGTATTTT.

The rearrangement uses TRBV27 and TRBJ2-5; no firm D call. V gave up 5 bases and J gave up 14 bases, with 18 bases separating them. The CDR3 covers 12 residues. CDR1 MNHEY and CDR2 SMNVEV come from the germline V gene (reference sequence). CDR3 region: CASSLVRPPDYF. The CDR3 DNA reads as TGTGCCAGCAGTCTTGTGCGGCCTCCGGACTACTTC.

To note about this clone: One end of the junction does not line up with germline, which may come from a read error. The chain joins TRBV6-5 to TRBJ2-3; 9 bases align to TRBD2. The germline CDR1 and CDR2 sequences are MNHEY and SVGAGI. The CDR3 has 15 residues. This CDR3 is CASSSSGTSIDTQYF. CDR3 nucleotide sequence: TGTGCCAGCAGTTCCTCCGGGACTAGCATAGATACGCAGTATTTT.

This chain links TRBV14 with TRBJ2-7; D uncertain. Trimming pared 1 base from V and 0 bases from J, leaving 10 bases between. This CDR3 has 15 residues. Germline-derived CDR1 and CDR2 are SGHDN and FVKESK. CDR3 amino acids: CASSQGHLSSYEQYF. The CDR3 region has the DNA TGTGCCAGCAGCCAAGGACATTTAAGCTCCTACGAGCAGTACTTC.